A selection of T cell receptor beta chains follows, all from one sample in a study of PD-L1 blockade in urothelial cancer. Only in-frame clones appear in the TCRdb table, and some are missing; sequencing was by immunoSEQ multiplex PCR. The sample includes 60,000 to 70,000 clones, about 76% of them seen just once. Specimen: PBMCs, collected around atezolizumab (anti-PD-L1) treatment. Every receptor here comes from a man aged 70-80 years with urothelial cancer. CDR3s include the opening cysteine and the closing phenylalanine or tryptophan. A D gene is named only where the DNA matches it firmly. Only part of the rows carry a size: once, few, many, or a class if the clone is expanded.

j_call d_call v_call clone_size cdr3_aa cdr3_nt
TRBJ1-1 . TRBV5-1 . CASSLGGGLNTEAFF TGCGCCAGCAGCTTGGGGGGGGGACTGAACACTGAAGCTTTCTTT
TRBJ1-2 . TRBV30 . CAWRATLEEEGGYTF TGTGCCTGGAGAGCGACGCTAGAAGAGGAAGGTGGCTACACCTTC
TRBJ1-5 . TRBV7-9 few CASSLVGQQIATPQHF TGTGCCAGCAGCTTAGTAGGGCAGCAGATAGCGACTCCCCAGCATTTT
TRBJ2-6 TRBD2 TRBV7-9 . CASTRLAGFSGANVLTF TGTGCCAGCACCCGACTAGCGGGGTTCTCTGGGGCCAACGTCCTGACTTTC
TRBJ2-3 . TRBV5-4 . CASSFERRADTQYF TGTGCCAGCAGCTTTGAGAGGAGGGCAGATACGCAGTATTTT
TRBJ2-7 . TRBV27 once CASSRTVLSSYEQYF TGTGCCAGCAGCAGGACAGTCCTGAGCTCCTACGAGCAGTACTTC
TRBJ2-5 TRBD2 TRBV7-2 . CASSLKWTSVYQETQYF TGTGCCAGCAGCTTAAAGTGGACTAGCGTATACCAAGAGACCCAGTACTTC
TRBJ1-3 TRBD1 TRBV5-1 few CASSFTVQGVNSGNTIYF TGCGCCAGCAGCTTTACCGTACAGGGGGTTAACTCTGGAAACACCATATATTTT
TRBJ2-5 . TRBV7-2 . CASSLGQIQETQYF TGTGCCAGCAGCTTAGGACAGATACAAGAGACCCAGTACTTC
TRBJ1-1 . TRBV7-9 . CASSVTTDTEAFF TGTGCCAGCAGCGTGACGACAGACACTGAAGCTTTCTTT
TRBJ1-2 TRBD1 TRBV19 . CASSVNPADRGLPYGYTF TGTGCCAGTAGTGTAAATCCGGCGGACAGGGGGCTTCCCTATGGCTACACCTTC
TRBJ2-2 TRBD2 TRBV28 . CASSLLLAAANTGELFF TGTGCCAGCAGTTTATTACTAGCGGCCGCGAACACCGGGGAGCTGTTTTTT
TRBJ2-7 TRBD1 TRBV10-3 . CATRGATGTGYEQYF TGTGCCACCCGGGGAGCTACCGGGACAGGGTACGAGCAGTACTTC
TRBJ1-4 . TRBV18 once CASSPSSNEKLFF TGTGCCAGCTCACCGAGTTCTAATGAAAAACTGTTTTTT
TRBJ1-5 . TRBV5-5 . CASSFLIQQGFSNQPQHF TGTGCCAGCAGCTTCCTGATCCAACAGGGATTTAGCAATCAGCCCCAGCATTTT
TRBJ1-2 TRBD1 TRBV27 few CASSTRTGGYGYTF TGTGCCAGCAGTACTCGGACAGGGGGATATGGCTACACCTTC
TRBJ2-3 TRBD1 TRBV5-5 . CASSFAGTGGADTQYF TGTGCCAGCAGCTTTGCCGGGACAGGGGGCGCAGATACGCAGTATTTT
TRBJ2-1 TRBD1 TRBV19 . CASSPRDRVVGQFF TGTGCCAGTAGTCCCCGGGACAGGGTTGTTGGCCAGTTCTTC
TRBJ2-5 TRBD1 TRBV15 . CATSPGQVGETQYF TGTGCCACCAGCCCGGGACAGGTCGGAGAGACCCAGTACTTC
TRBJ2-5 TRBD1 TRBV6-1 . CASSSINRGQGTQYF TGTGCCAGCAGTTCAATTAACAGGGGGCAGGGGACCCAGTACTTC
TRBJ2-7 TRBD2 TRBV2 . CASNWEGSYEQYF TGTGCCAGCAATTGGGAGGGCTCCTACGAGCAGTACTTC
TRBJ1-5 . TRBV10-2 . CASRGSNNQPQHF TGCGCCAGCAGGGGCAGTAATAATCAGCCCCAGCATTTT
TRBJ2-7 . TRBV11-2 . CASSQVGPGAYEQYF TGTGCCAGCAGCCAGGTTGGTCCGGGGGCCTACGAGCAGTACTTC
TRBJ2-3 . TRBV28 . CASILRRLNTDTQYF TGTGCCAGCATCCTTAGGAGACTCAACACAGATACGCAGTATTTT
TRBJ2-2 . TRBV21-1 . CASSKRLDKPEKSGELFF TGTGCCAGCAGCAAGAGGCTGGACAAGCCAGAGAAATCCGGGGAGCTGTTTTTT
TRBJ1-1 . TRBV29-1 . CSVEAAFIQGTEAFF TGCAGCGTTGAAGCCGCCTTTATACAGGGTACTGAAGCTTTCTTT
TRBJ2-3 TRBD2 TRBV19 . CASSPSSGRVDTQYF TGTGCCAGTAGTCCCAGTAGCGGGAGAGTAGATACGCAGTATTTT
TRBJ2-5 . TRBV28 few CASSTGSLETQYF TGTGCCAGCAGTACAGGGTCACTGGAGACCCAGTACTTC
TRBJ2-2 TRBD1 TRBV29-1 . CSISGGDTGELFF TGCAGCATCTCAGGGGGTGACACCGGGGAGCTGTTTTTT
TRBJ1-4 . TRBV19 . CASSPQGNEKLFF TGTGCCAGTAGCCCCCAGGGGAATGAAAAACTGTTTTTT
TRBJ2-2 TRBD2 TRBV16 . CASSQYIAGAGTGELFF TGTGCCAGCAGCCAGTATATAGCGGGAGCGGGCACCGGGGAGCTGTTTTTT
TRBJ2-1 . TRBV5-1 few CASSFGGPYNEQFF TGCGCCAGCAGCTTCGGCGGGCCTTACAATGAGCAGTTCTTC
TRBJ2-2 . TRBV5-8 . CASSLPLEGHDTGELFF TGTGCCAGCAGCCTCCCGCTGGAGGGCCACGACACCGGGGAGCTGTTTTTT
TRBJ2-7 . TRBV29-1 once CSVEQGDYEQYF TGCAGCGTAGAACAGGGTGATTACGAGCAGTACTTC
TRBJ1-3 . TRBV19 . CASSPRESWGTGNTIYF TGTGCCAGTAGTCCTCGGGAGAGCTGGGGAACTGGAAACACCATATATTTT
TRBJ2-3 TRBD2 TRBV2 . CASSEQVAGQAGKNTQYF TGTGCCAGCAGTGAACAAGTGGCCGGACAAGCGGGGAAAAATACGCAGTATTTT
TRBJ2-1 TRBD2 TRBV25-1 . CASSETSGSYNEQFF TGTGCCAGCAGTGAAACTAGCGGTTCCTACAATGAGCAGTTCTTC
TRBJ2-1 . TRBV11-3 . CASSLAGGMNEQFF TGTGCCAGCAGCTTAGCTGGCGGGATGAATGAGCAGTTCTTC
TRBJ1-1 . TRBV5-1 . CASSFEGIGNTEAFF TGCGCCAGCAGCTTCGAGGGTATAGGAAACACTGAAGCTTTCTTT
TRBJ1-4 . TRBV25-1 . CASSGRSNTAANEKLFF TGTGCCAGCAGTGGACGGTCGAACACCGCGGCTAATGAAAAACTGTTTTTT
TRBJ1-3 TRBD1 TRBV7-6 . CASSLLTGGGGNTIYF TGTGCCAGCAGCTTACTAACAGGGGGCGGTGGAAACACCATATATTTT
TRBJ2-7 TRBD1 TRBV18 few CASSLGQVREQYF TGTGCCAGCTCATTAGGACAGGTACGAGAGCAGTACTTC
TRBJ2-1 TRBD2 TRBV5-1 once CASSSISGISYNEQFF TGCGCCAGCAGCTCAATTAGCGGGATCTCCTACAATGAGCAGTTCTTC
TRBJ2-7 . TRBV5-1 . CASSPSTGVESEQYF TGCGCCAGCAGCCCATCGACAGGCGTCGAGTCCGAGCAGTACTTC
TRBJ2-3 . TRBV7-9 . CASSLLGSSTDTQYF TGTGCCAGCAGCTTGCTGGGCAGTAGCACAGATACGCAGTATTTT
TRBJ2-3 . TRBV7-9 . CASSLAGRSDTQYF TGTGCCAGCAGCTTAGCGGGCCGGTCAGATACGCAGTATTTT
TRBJ2-2 . TRBV5-8 . CASSLVTQGRNTGELFF TGTGCCAGCAGCTTGGTCACGCAGGGAAGGAACACCGGGGAGCTGTTTTTT
TRBJ2-1 TRBD2 TRBV6-5 . CASRGLAGVVEQFF TGTGCCAGCAGGGGACTAGCGGGAGTAGTTGAGCAGTTCTTC
TRBJ2-1 . TRBV28 . CASSLSGSSYNEQFF TGTGCCAGCAGTTTAAGTGGGAGCTCCTACAATGAGCAGTTCTTC
TRBJ2-7 . TRBV28 . CASSRGGGSYEQYF TGTGCCAGCAGCCGAGGGGGTGGCTCCTACGAGCAGTACTTC
TRBJ1-4 TRBD1 TRBV2 . CASRDGQGLNEKLFF TGTGCCAGCAGAGATGGACAGGGGTTAAATGAAAAACTGTTTTTT
TRBJ2-7 TRBD2 TRBV18 . CASSPSGKAYEQYF TGTGCCAGCTCACCGAGCGGGAAGGCGTACGAGCAGTACTTC
TRBJ2-5 . TRBV7-9 once CASSFSDRETQYF TGTGCCAGCAGCTTCAGTGATCGAGAGACCCAGTACTTC
TRBJ1-5 TRBD1 TRBV6-6 . CASIQGVNQPQHF TGTGCCAGCATACAGGGGGTCAATCAGCCCCAGCATTTT
TRBJ2-2 . TRBV19 . CASSIDRGTGELFF TGTGCCAGTAGTATAGACAGGGGCACCGGGGAGCTGTTTTTT
TRBJ2-7 . TRBV5-4 . CASSFAVRGEQYF TGTGCCAGCAGCTTCGCCGTCAGGGGCGAGCAGTACTTC
TRBJ2-7 . TRBV6-1 . CASSDSWSSGQYF TGTGCCAGCAGTGATTCTTGGTCCTCGGGGCAGTACTTC
TRBJ2-7 . TRBV10-3 . CASKGTNQGGEQYF TGTGCCAGCAAAGGGACAAATCAAGGCGGCGAGCAGTACTTC
TRBJ2-1 TRBD1 TRBV14 . CASSQLDRDSYNEQFF TGTGCCAGCAGCCAATTGGACAGGGACTCCTACAATGAGCAGTTCTTC